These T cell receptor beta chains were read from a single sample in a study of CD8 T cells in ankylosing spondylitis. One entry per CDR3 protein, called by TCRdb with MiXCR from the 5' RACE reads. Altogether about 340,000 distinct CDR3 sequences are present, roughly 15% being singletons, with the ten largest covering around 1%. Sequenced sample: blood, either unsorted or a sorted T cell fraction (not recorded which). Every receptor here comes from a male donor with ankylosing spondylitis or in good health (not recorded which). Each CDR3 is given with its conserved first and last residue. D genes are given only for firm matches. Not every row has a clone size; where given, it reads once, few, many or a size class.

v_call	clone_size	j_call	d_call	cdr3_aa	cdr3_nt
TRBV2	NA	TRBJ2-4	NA	CASTPGGTGLGNIQYF	TGTGCCAGCACCCCCGGTGGGACCGGATTGGGAAACATTCAGTACTTC
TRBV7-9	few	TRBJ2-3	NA	CASSFHLGTDGDTQYF	TGTGCCAGCAGCTTCCATTTGGGCACCGATGGAGATACGCAGTATTTT
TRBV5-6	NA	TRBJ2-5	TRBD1	CASSGTGTFQETQYF	TGTGCCAGCAGCGGGACAGGGACATTCCAAGAGACCCAGTACTTC
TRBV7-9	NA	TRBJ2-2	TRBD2	CASSPSGGANTGELFF	TGTGCCAGCAGCCCTAGCGGGGGGGCGAACACCGGGGAGCTGTTTTTT
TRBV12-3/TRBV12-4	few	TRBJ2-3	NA	CASSWGAARTDTQYF	TGTGCCAGCAGTTGGGGAGCGGCCCGCACAGATACGCAGTATTTT
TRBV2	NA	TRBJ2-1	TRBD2	CASLGLHYNEQFF	TGTGCCTCCCTGGGACTACACTACAATGAGCAGTTCTTC
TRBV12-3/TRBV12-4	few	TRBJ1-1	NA	CASSFWGGDTEAFF	TGTGCCAGCAGTTTCTGGGGAGGGGACACTGAAGCTTTCTTT
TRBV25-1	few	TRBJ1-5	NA	CASSESGRAQPQHF	TGTGCCAGCAGTGAATCGGGACGGGCTCAGCCCCAGCATTTT
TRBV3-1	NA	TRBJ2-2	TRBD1	CASSQGQGARVTGELFF	TGTGCCAGCAGCCAGGGACAGGGGGCGCGGGTCACCGGGGAGCTGTTTTTT
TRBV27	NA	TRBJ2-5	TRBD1	CASSSTGVETQYF	TGTGCCAGCAGTTCGACAGGGGTCGAGACCCAGTACTTC
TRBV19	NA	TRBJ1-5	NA	CASRSVGNQPQHF	TGTGCCAGTAGGAGTGTCGGGAATCAGCCCCAGCATTTT
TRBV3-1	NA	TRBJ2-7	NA	CASSQVSLSYEQYF	TGTGCCAGCAGCCAAGTGAGTTTGAGCTACGAGCAGTACTTC
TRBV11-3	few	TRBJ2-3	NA	CASSPSETSTDTQYF	TGTGCCAGCAGCCCCAGCGAAACTAGCACAGATACGCAGTATTTT
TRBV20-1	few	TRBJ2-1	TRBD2	CSASRLAGEQFF	TGCAGTGCCAGTCGGTTAGCGGGAGAGCAGTTCTTC
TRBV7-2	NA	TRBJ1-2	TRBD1	CASSLVGTGGADYGYTF	TGTGCCAGCAGCTTAGTCGGGACAGGGGGAGCCGACTATGGCTACACCTTC
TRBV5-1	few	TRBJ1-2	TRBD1	CASSLAGGANYGYTF	TGCGCCAGCAGCTTGGCAGGGGGAGCTAACTATGGCTACACCTTC
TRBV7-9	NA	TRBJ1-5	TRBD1	CASSPPGQALQPQHF	TGTGCCAGCAGTCCTCCGGGACAGGCGCTTCAGCCCCAGCATTTT
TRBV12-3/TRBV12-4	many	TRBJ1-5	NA	CASSLWQNQPQHF	TGTGCCAGCAGTTTATGGCAGAATCAGCCCCAGCATTTT
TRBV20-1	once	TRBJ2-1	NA	CSARDQRGVSYNEQFF	TGCAGTGCTAGAGATCAGCGAGGGGTGTCCTACAATGAGCAGTTCTTC
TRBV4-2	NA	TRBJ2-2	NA	CASSQDRESGNPGELFF	TGTGCCAGCAGCCAAGATCGGGAGAGTGGGAACCCCGGGGAGCTGTTTTTT
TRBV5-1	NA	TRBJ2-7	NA	CASSLESYSYEQYF	TGCGCCAGCAGCTTGGAGAGCTACTCCTACGAGCAGTACTTC
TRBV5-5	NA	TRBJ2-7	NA	CASSLGPHEQYF	TGTGCCAGCAGCTTAGGGCCTCACGAGCAGTACTTC
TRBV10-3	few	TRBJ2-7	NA	CAISETGIYEQYF	TGTGCCATCAGTGAGACAGGCATCTACGAGCAGTACTTC
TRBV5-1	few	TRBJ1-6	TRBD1	CASSLGTGFDSPLHF	TGCGCCAGCAGCTTGGGGACAGGTTTTGATTCACCCCTCCACTTT
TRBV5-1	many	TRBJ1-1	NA	CASSRGRDEAFF	TGCGCCAGCAGCCGGGGGAGGGATGAAGCTTTCTTT
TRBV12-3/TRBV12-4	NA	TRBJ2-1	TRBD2	CASRLAGGREQFF	TGTGCCAGCAGACTAGCGGGAGGGAGGGAGCAGTTCTTC
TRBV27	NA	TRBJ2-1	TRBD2	CASPGLAGVESYNEQFF	TGTGCCAGCCCCGGACTAGCGGGAGTGGAATCCTACAATGAGCAGTTCTTC
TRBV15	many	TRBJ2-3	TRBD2	CATSSGTSGVTDTQYF	TGTGCCACCAGCAGCGGGACTAGCGGGGTAACAGATACGCAGTATTTT
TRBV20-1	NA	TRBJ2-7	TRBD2	CSALPGGLSLIYEQYF	TGCAGTGCCCTCCCGGGGGGACTCTCTCTCATCTACGAGCAGTACTTC
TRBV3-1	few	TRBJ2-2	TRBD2	CASSSGLAGRAGELFF	TGTGCCAGCAGCTCCGGGCTAGCGGGGAGGGCCGGGGAGCTGTTTTTT
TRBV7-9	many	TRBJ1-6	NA	CASSPGFSESPLHF	TGTGCCAGCAGCCCGGGATTTTCGGAGTCACCCCTCCACTTT
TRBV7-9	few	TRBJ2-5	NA	CASSTTAQETQYF	TGTGCCAGCAGTACGACAGCTCAAGAGACCCAGTACTTC